This T cell receptor (beta chain) was recovered during a study of blood T cell repertoires in COVID-19. Whole-study context: The United States, Italy and Spain supplied acute and convalescent COVID-19 samples.

Here immunoSEQ multiplex PCR was the method, and the copy in TCRdb shows in-frame clones only, minus some. Of 200,000 to 250,000 clones in the sample, 82% are singletons; the top ten hold approximately 12%. This clone came up a few times. The junction had 4 bases not matched to a gene; V was cut back by 1 base and J by 7 bases. The germline gives CDR1 SGHTA, CDR2 FQGNSA. The CDR3 length is 14 residues. This clonotype was obtained from a middle-aged woman with acute or convalescent COVID-19. The chain is built from TRBV7-2 and TRBJ1-5; TRBD1 matches 7 bases. Material: peripheral blood. CDR3 DNA: TGTGCCAGCAGCTTAGTAGGGGGCGAGCAGCCCCAGCATTTT. Amino acids: CASSLVGGEQPQHF.